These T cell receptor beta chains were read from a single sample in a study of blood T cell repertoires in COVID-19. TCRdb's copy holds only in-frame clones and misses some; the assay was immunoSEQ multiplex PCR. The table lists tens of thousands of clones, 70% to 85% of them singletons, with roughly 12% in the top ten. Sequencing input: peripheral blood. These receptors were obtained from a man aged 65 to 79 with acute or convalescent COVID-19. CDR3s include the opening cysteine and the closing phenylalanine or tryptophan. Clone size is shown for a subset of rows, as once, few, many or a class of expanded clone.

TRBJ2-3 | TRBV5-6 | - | CASSPLTGGEGDTQYF
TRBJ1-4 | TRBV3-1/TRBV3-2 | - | CASSVGGGGYEKLFF
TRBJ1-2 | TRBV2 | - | CASDSDGNYGYTF
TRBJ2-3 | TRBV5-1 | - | CASSLADAGVSDTQYF
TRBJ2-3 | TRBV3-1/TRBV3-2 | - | CASSTTSGASTDTQYF
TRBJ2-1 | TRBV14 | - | CASSATFGSYNEQFF
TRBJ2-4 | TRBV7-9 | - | CASSLLTSGTENIQYF
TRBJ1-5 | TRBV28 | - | CASSSPQGLSNQPQHF
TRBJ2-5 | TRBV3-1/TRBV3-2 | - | CASSQAEGSGFGGHQETQYF
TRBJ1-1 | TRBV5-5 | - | CASSLRDRANTEAFF
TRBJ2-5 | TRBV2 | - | CASVGGRKYF
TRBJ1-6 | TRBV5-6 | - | CASSLYRGNHSPLHF
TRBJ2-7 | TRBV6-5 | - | CASRTGDMGEQYF
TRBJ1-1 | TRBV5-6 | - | CASSPRFGKNTEAFF
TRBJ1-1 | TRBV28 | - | CASSLYQQGAFDTEAFF
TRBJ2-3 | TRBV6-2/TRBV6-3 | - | CASSYQVDTQYF
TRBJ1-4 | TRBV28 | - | CASRTDRSNEKLFF
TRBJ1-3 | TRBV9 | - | CASSVGGSSGNTIYF
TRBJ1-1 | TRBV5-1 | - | CASSTRQGAGTEAFF
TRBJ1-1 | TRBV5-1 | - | CASSFYSTGRSEAFF
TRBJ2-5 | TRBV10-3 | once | CAISVERQETQYF
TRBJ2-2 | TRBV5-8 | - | CASSGRTENTGELFF
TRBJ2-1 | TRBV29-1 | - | CSVGVTGSNEQFF
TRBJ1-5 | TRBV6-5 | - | CASSYGQTNQPQHF
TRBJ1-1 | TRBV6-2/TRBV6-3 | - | CASSQDRNTEAFF
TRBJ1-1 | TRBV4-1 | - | CASSRVGDTEAFF
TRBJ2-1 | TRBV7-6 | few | CASSYDSYNEQFF
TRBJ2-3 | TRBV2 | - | CASSEGLITQYF
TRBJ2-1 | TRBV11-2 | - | CASSPRLAGGSYNEQFF
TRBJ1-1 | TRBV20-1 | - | CSASWETEAFF
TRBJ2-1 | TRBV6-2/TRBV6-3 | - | CASSLNPGQIYNEQFF
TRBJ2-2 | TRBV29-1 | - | CSAARQGNGELFF
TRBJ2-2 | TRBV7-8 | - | CASSSLAGANTGELFF
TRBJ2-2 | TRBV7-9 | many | CASSLAQITGELFF
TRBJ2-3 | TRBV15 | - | CATSRRRDTQYF
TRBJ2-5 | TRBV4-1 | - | CASSQVRTSGGRRETQYF
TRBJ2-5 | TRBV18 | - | CASSPGLARETQYF
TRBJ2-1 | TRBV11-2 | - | CASSPRLAGDSEANEQFF
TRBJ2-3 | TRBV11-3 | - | CASSLRQGYGDTQYF